This note documents a single T cell receptor beta chain sequence. Its recognized antigen is unknown. The input lacks base qualities; no much larger clone sits a single base away. The CDR3, cysteine through phenylalanine, is 14 amino acids long. Solely the CDR3 DNA is kept, with 42 bases framed from the first base. Based on the germline V gene (reference sequence), the CDR1 and CDR2 sequences are LNHDA and SQIVND. V ends up 6 bases short and J 4 bases short, with an unmatched junction base count of 8. Library construction relied on the immunoSEQ multiplex PCR assay. For the multiplex PCR, a mixture combining 60 forward primers for TCR Vbeta segments and 13 reverse primers for TCR Jbeta segments was used. The CDR3 region of rearranged TCR beta genes was amplified from genomic DNA with a multiplex PCR assay. Amplified TCR beta libraries were sequenced as 87-base-pair reads on the Illumina HiSeq System. The paper's data handling went like this. A later analysis tallied around 87 million unique TCR beta chains across the 666 repertoires, and about 12 million of those chains were shared by two or more donors. Raw reads were error-corrected and collapsed into unique sequences with a nearest-neighbor algorithm that merged closely related sequences to remove PCR and sequencing errors. To assign V, D and J gene segments, CDR3 sequences were aligned to IMGT reference sequences. Each retained sequence needed at least a six-nucleotide match to both a V gene segment and a J gene segment. A rearrangement was called productive if the CDR3 had no stop codons and remained in frame with V and J, and every other rearrangement was called non-productive. Following IMGT convention, CDR3 was defined as the stretch from the second conserved V-encoded cysteine to the conserved J-encoded phenylalanine. Sequences without an unambiguous match to a single V gene segment were excluded from the earlier analysis of about 630 of the donors. In an earlier analysis of 587 of the donors, V segments were called functional above 56.7% productive rearrangements and were called segregating when the between-donor standard deviation exceeded 5%. A statistical classification framework was built for diagnosing cytomegalovirus status from the catalog of TCR beta chain sequences. A later analysis assigned V and J genes by comparing TCR nucleotide sequences with IMGT/GENE-DB human TR gene sequences. The TCRdist pipeline was used in a later analysis to assign CDR3 sequences and most-parsimonious VDJ recombination scenarios. In a later analysis, every TCR beta chain was defined by the combination of its CDR3 amino acid sequence and its V-gene family, and reads without a unique V-gene family were dropped. In a later analysis, around 600 highly shared, low-generation-probability nucleotide sequences were removed to address suspected cross-contamination and a sequencing artifact. In a later analysis, a clonal expansion index was calculated for each public chain from normalized within-repertoire ranks of inferred template counts. In a later analysis, generation probabilities were computed using a VDJ recombination model fitted to out-of-frame rearrangements, and the results were checked against IGoR. In a later analysis, TCR-TCR, TCR-HLA and TCR-CMV co-occurrence was scored with hypergeometric tests, and a repertoire-size bias correction was applied to TCR pairs. In a later analysis, false discovery rates were estimated by permuting HLA or CMV assignments 20 times. In a later analysis, co-occurring TCRs were grouped with DBSCAN, and TCRdist sequence similarity was added when clustering was performed within HLA-allele-positive subsets. Repertoires with fewer than 30,000 or more than 120,000 public chains, plus five repertoires with anomalous nucleotide sharing, were excluded from co-occurrence clustering. Entries here come from immuneACCESS through TCRdb and include only in-frame sequences with V and J called. Some clones fail to appear in such tables; in the studies checked, an unresolved V gene covers under half of the shortfall, and the cause of the remainder is unknown. V and J calls and clone size are as listed in that table; D and trimming were resolved from the DNA. Recorded for this sample are about 52,000 clones; roughly 72% of them occurred a single time. The ten biggest clones cover less than 9.5% of the sample.

In total, approximately 610 healthy bone marrow donors made up the cohort. At the time of sampling, every cohort member was nominally healthy, though immune exposures that went unrecorded were likely present. The donor was CMV seronegative and belonged to the group of 320 or so seronegative cohort members. Each donor provided a peripheral blood sample, and peripheral blood mononuclear cells were used for TCR beta sequencing. The Qiagen DNeasy Blood Extraction Kit was used to extract genomic DNA from the blood cell samples. This sample was taken from a study of cytomegalovirus exposure and HLA in healthy donors (dated by TCRdb to between 2016 and 2019). Study-level background: An earlier analysis of roughly 610 of the donors reported 276 Gb of sequence data and 117 million unique TCR beta sequences obtained from roughly 180 million T cells. Approximately 310 gigabases of sequencing data and approximately 91 million unique TCR sequences made up an early release that covered 500 to 700 HLA-typed donors. Of the roughly 390 genotyped donors, 80% to 90% were placed in the genetic ancestry cluster associated with self-reported Caucasian donors. The study was designed to test whether signatures of past pathogen exposure could be identified by cataloging public T cell receptors. Using immunosequencing, the study profiled T cell repertoires from 500 to 800 subjects and related those repertoires to cytomegalovirus serostatus. Along with the roughly 610-subject first cohort, a separate validation cohort of over 90 different subjects was used. The study combined high-throughput TCR immunosequencing, statistical association of individual TCRs with disease status, and machine learning to predict cytomegalovirus infection status. To study patterns of TCR occurrence, a later analysis re-analyzed previously published TCR beta repertoires from just over 650 donors and added high-resolution HLA genotyping. Rather than drawing on any new phenotypic data, the later analysis identified candidate immune exposures from TCR beta sequences and the way those sequences occurred across donors. In an earlier analysis of 500 to 650 of the donors, high-throughput TCR beta sequencing was used to judge whether each TCR beta V gene segment behaved as functional or pseudogenic. Donor age, sex, ethnicity and CMV serostatus were collected together with the repertoire data. Genome-wide SNP genotypes for about 60% of the 666 donors were used in a later genetic analysis, which treated that subset as a discovery cohort. All discovery cohort repertoires had been generated on a single sequencing platform. HLA typing included class I and class II loci at four-digit resolution. Typing coverage varied by locus: roughly 629-640 donors for A, B, C, DRB1 and DQB1; roughly 500 for DQA1; more than 600 for DPA1; approximately 490 for DPB1. Because of strong linkage in the cohort, four to six DR-DQ haplotypes were treated as single units for association and clustering. Across 398 genotyped donors of the cohort, an average of 235,054 unique TCR beta nucleotide sequences per donor were sequenced, and approximately 17% of those sequences were non-productive.

The paper as a whole reports these results and caveats: The 87-base-pair reads could not distinguish some IMGT-functional V segments, including TRBV6-2 and TRBV6-3, so those segments were excluded. Correlated functional status among segregating V segments might be attributable to linkage disequilibrium, but an unknown experimental factor could not be ruled out. Several of the top co-occurrence clusters appeared to be linked to parvovirus B19, influenza, CMV and Epstein-Barr virus, according to a later analysis. The presence/absence analyses assumed that sequencing depth was roughly uniform across donors, and that assumption may not be true. The earlier analysis of some 560 of the donors excluded some 16 rarely observed V segments, including chromosome 9 orphons, because counts were too low. Most TCR sequences were observed very rarely across donors, whereas some public TCRs were present in many individuals. A further reported finding was that TCR beta sequences accurately predicted the HLA-A and HLA-B alleles for most subjects in the first cohort. In a later analysis, TCR association rates were found to vary across HLA loci, with the most associated TCRs seen for DRB1 alleles and the fewest for HLA-C alleles. Specific HLA alleles were associated with 15,000 to 20,000 TCR beta sequences at a false discovery rate of 0.05 in a later analysis. A later analysis found that HLA-associated TCR beta chains were more clonally expanded and had lower generation probabilities than equally common non-associated chains. An association between a missense DCLRE1C variant and V-gene and J-gene trimming of TCR beta chains was found in a later genetic analysis and replicated in an independent cohort. In an earlier analysis of roughly 560 of the donors, most TCR beta V segments were observed in productive rearrangements about 87% or about 30% of the time, broadly matching IMGT annotations. In this cohort, only TCR beta chains were sequenced, and detectable features were limited by the absence of alpha or paired-chain data. The sequencing pipeline was judged likely to have produced a cluster of highly shared sequence variants as a technical artifact. Assigning TCR associations to individual alleles was difficult when HLA alleles, especially DR and DQ, strongly co-occurred. The study gave a list of about 170 TCR beta chains associated with cytomegalovirus. According to a later analysis, most CMV-associated TCR beta chains appeared to be HLA-restricted, and the HLA associations seemed to be driven largely by CMV exposure. CMV serostatus was the only immune exposure information available for the cohort. The authors suggested that the approach could potentially be generalized to other disease states and immunological phenotypes. In vitro tests confirmed that a few of the cytomegalovirus-associated TCR beta chains recognize cytomegalovirus antigens. Cytomegalovirus status was reported to be diagnosed by the classifier with high specificity and sensitivity in both the original and validation cohorts. Because HLA typing was unavailable for some donors at each locus, only the typed subset was used in association tests. A later genetic analysis reported fewer N-insertions in productive TCRs among donors in an Asian-associated ancestry cluster than the roughly 640-donor mean.

This receptor chain uses TRBV19 and TRBJ1-2; 7 junctional bases match TRBD1. The clonotype comes from a woman aged 45-65 years in good health and CMV-seronegative. Sequencing used PBMCs. The sequenced DNA: TGTGCCAGTAGGGCGACAGGGCCTGGCTATGGCTACACCTTC. This is translated as CASRATGPGYGYTF.